A selection of T cell receptor beta chains follows, all from one sample in a study of cytomegalovirus exposure and HLA in healthy donors. Sequencing was performed with immunoSEQ multiplex PCR; in TCRdb, only in-frame clones are kept and a portion is missing. The sample lists 95,000 to 110,000 clones, 77% occurring once. The material sequenced was PBMCs. The receptor source for this set is a male donor in good health and CMV-seronegative. Each CDR3 is given with its conserved first and last residue. The D gene is left open where the match is weak. A clone size is listed for some rows: how often the clone was seen (once, few, many), or a class if it is expanded.

j_gene,abundance,len,v_gene,d_gene,CDR3aa,CDR3nt
TRBJ2-7,NA,15,TRBV5-6,TRBD2,CASSLATSGLYEQYF,TGTGCCAGCAGCTTGGCCACTAGCGGACTGTACGAGCAGTACTTC
TRBJ1-1,NA,13,TRBV7-9,NA,CASLGHTNTEAFF,TGTGCCAGTCTGGGACATACGAACACTGAAGCTTTCTTT
TRBJ2-3,once,21,TRBV2,NA,CASSRWAGRTKSFRGTDTQYF,TGTGCCAGCTCGCGGTGGGCGGGACGCACTAAATCTTTCCGCGGCACAGATACGCAGTATTTT
TRBJ1-6,NA,15,TRBV25-1,TRBD1,CASSGYRGDNSPLHF,TGTGCCAGCAGTGGATACAGGGGGGATAATTCACCCCTCCACTTT
TRBJ2-2,NA,15,TRBV27,TRBD1,CASIQTGVGAGELFF,TGTGCCAGCATCCAAACAGGGGTCGGCGCCGGGGAGCTGTTTTTT
TRBJ1-5,NA,15,TRBV19,NA,CASSIGRGTDQPQHF,TGTGCCAGTAGTATAGGGAGGGGAACGGATCAGCCCCAGCATTTT
TRBJ2-1,NA,13,TRBV14,TRBD1,CASSRQGYNEQFF,TGTGCCAGCAGCCGACAGGGTTACAATGAGCAGTTCTTC
TRBJ1-2,NA,15,TRBV7-6,NA,CASSRRPVPEHGYTF,TGTGCCAGCAGCCGCCGCCCCGTCCCAGAACATGGCTACACCTTC
TRBJ2-1,NA,13,TRBV6-1,TRBD2,CASSGRAGNEQFF,TGTGCCAGTAGCGGGAGGGCCGGGAATGAGCAGTTCTTC
TRBJ1-1,NA,15,TRBV11-1,TRBD1,CASSPRRQGNTEAFF,TGTGCCAGCAGCCCACGGCGACAGGGGAACACTGAAGCTTTCTTT
TRBJ1-1,once,10,TRBV19,NA,CASSNRVAFF,TGTGCCAGTAGTAACCGGGTCGCTTTCTTT
TRBJ2-1,NA,14,TRBV5-1,NA,CASSLGLEGGEQFF,TGCGCCAGCAGCTTGGGACTAGAGGGCGGTGAGCAGTTCTTC
TRBJ2-7,NA,12,TRBV5-5,TRBD1,CASSFQGDEQYF,TGTGCCAGCAGCTTTCAGGGGGACGAGCAGTACTTC
TRBJ2-3,few,14,TRBV10-3,NA,CAISEVTSTDTQYF,TGTGCCATCAGTGAGGTTACTAGCACAGATACGCAGTATTTT
TRBJ2-1,NA,16,TRBV6-1,TRBD1,CASSVETGMLSYEQFF,TGTGCCAGCAGTGTCGAGACAGGGATGCTCTCATATGAGCAGTTCTTC
TRBJ2-7,NA,15,TRBV5-1,TRBD1,CASSLSPDRGSEQYF,TGCGCCAGCAGCTTATCCCCCGACAGGGGTAGCGAGCAGTACTTC
TRBJ1-1,NA,14,TRBV6-1,NA,CASSEAGGSTEAFF,TGTGCCAGCAGTGAAGCAGGGGGAAGTACTGAAGCTTTCTTT
TRBJ2-7,NA,12,TRBV29-1,TRBD1,CSATGQGSEQYF,TGCAGCGCCACCGGACAGGGAAGCGAGCAGTACTTC
TRBJ1-1,NA,15,TRBV27,TRBD1,CASFSLRTGGTEAFF,TGTGCCAGCTTCTCCCTGAGGACAGGGGGGACTGAAGCTTTCTTT
TRBJ1-2,NA,15,TRBV6-1,TRBD1,CASSPDRAANYGYTF,TGTGCCAGCAGTCCGGACAGGGCGGCTAACTATGGCTACACCTTC
TRBJ2-1,NA,16,TRBV9,NA,CASSASGGDSYNEQFF,TGTGCCAGCAGCGCCTCCGGGGGGGACAGCTACAATGAGCAGTTCTTC
TRBJ2-3,NA,16,TRBV15,TRBD2,CATSRNSGSGSDTQYF,TGTGCCACCAGCAGGAATAGCGGGAGTGGGTCAGATACGCAGTATTTT
TRBJ1-2,NA,17,TRBV27,TRBD1,CASSLGASTGGRYGYTF,TGTGCCAGCAGTTTGGGGGCTTCGACAGGGGGCCGCTATGGCTACACCTTC
TRBJ1-1,NA,17,TRBV30,NA,CAWRDMVRGMENTEAFF,TGTGCCTGGAGGGACATGGTGCGGGGAATGGAGAACACTGAAGCTTTCTTT
TRBJ1-1,NA,17,TRBV9,NA,CASSPRGEVGGRAEAFF,TGTGCCAGCAGCCCACGGGGGGAGGTGGGGGGGCGCGCTGAAGCTTTCTTT
TRBJ2-7,once,15,TRBV5-4,TRBD1,CASSTEGQGAYEQYF,TGTGCCAGCAGCACCGAAGGACAGGGGGCCTACGAGCAGTACTTC
TRBJ2-5,NA,15,TRBV11-3,TRBD1,CASSLVGTGVETQYF,TGTGCCAGCAGCTTAGTGGGCACAGGGGTCGAGACCCAGTACTTC
TRBJ2-1,NA,14,TRBV10-1,NA,CASSDGSTVAEQFF,TGCGCCAGCAGTGACGGGAGTACTGTTGCCGAGCAGTTCTTC
TRBJ1-1,NA,15,TRBV6-5,TRBD1,CASSPRDFGTDEAFF,TGTGCCAGCAGCCCCCGCGATTTTGGGACAGATGAAGCTTTCTTT
TRBJ2-2,NA,13,TRBV7-8,NA,CASSLLLAGELFF,TGTGCCAGCAGCTTATTACTAGCCGGGGAGCTGTTTTTT
TRBJ2-7,NA,13,TRBV9,TRBD2,CASSVDGRGEQYF,TGTGCCAGCAGCGTAGACGGGAGGGGCGAGCAGTACTTC
TRBJ2-2,few,19,TRBV4-1,NA,CASSQASFRGSTNTGELFF,TGCGCCAGCAGTCAAGCATCTTTCCGGGGGAGTACGAACACCGGGGAGCTGTTTTTT
TRBJ2-1,few,15,TRBV6-5,TRBD1,CASSTTGTGGNEQFF,TGTGCCAGCAGTACGACCGGGACAGGGGGCAATGAGCAGTTCTTC
TRBJ2-3,NA,14,TRBV7-6,NA,CASSLEGGTDTQYF,TGTGCCAGCAGCTTAGAGGGCGGGACAGATACGCAGTATTTT
TRBJ1-1,few,13,TRBV19,TRBD1,CASSFDRGREAFF,TGTGCCAGTAGTTTTGACAGGGGCCGAGAAGCTTTCTTT
TRBJ2-2,NA,16,TRBV5-1,TRBD2,CASRSGTSGSGGELFF,TGCGCCAGCAGATCCGGGACTAGCGGGAGCGGCGGGGAGCTGTTTTTT
TRBJ1-2,NA,13,TRBV6-1,NA,CASSEARGYGYTF,TGTGCCAGCAGTGAAGCTCGAGGCTATGGCTACACCTTC
TRBJ1-3,NA,15,TRBV5-1,NA,CASSLEPGPGNTIYF,TGCGCCAGCAGCTTGGAACCAGGGCCTGGAAACACCATATATTTT
TRBJ2-7,NA,15,TRBV5-1,TRBD2,CASSLVSSGRYEQYF,TGCGCCAGCAGCTTGGTCTCTAGCGGGCGGTACGAGCAGTACTTC
TRBJ2-7,NA,13,TRBV10-3,NA,CAISELQGYEQYF,TGTGCCATCAGTGAATTACAGGGCTACGAGCAGTACTTC
TRBJ2-1,NA,15,TRBV5-1,TRBD2,CASSFLAGVINEQFF,TGCGCCAGCAGCTTTTTAGCGGGAGTGATCAATGAGCAGTTCTTC
TRBJ2-3,NA,14,TRBV6-5,NA,CATGSGGNTDTQYF,TGTGCCACGGGGAGCGGAGGGAACACAGATACGCAGTATTTT